A single T cell receptor beta chain is shown here with its context. There is no known antigen for this receptor. The input lacks base qualities; no much larger clone sits a single base away. The intended sense of this specimen's treatment or condition label: over 15 received Ad26.COV2.S at low or high dose, single or two shots; roughly five received placebo; per-sample allocation not given. For vaccine and placebo recipients, the sequenced repertoires came from samples collected on day 63 after the first injection. Between 29 July and 7 August 2020, Cohort 1b enrolled 20 to 30 adults aged 18-55 years at one site in Boston, USA. Ad26.COV2.S was a replication-incompetent adenovirus type 26 vector expressing a prefusion-stabilized SARS-CoV-2 spike protein from the original Wuhan strain. The immunoSEQ Assay was the method used to sequence TCRbeta CDR3 regions. After extraction, genomic DNA underwent amplification by bias-controlled multiplex PCR, followed by high-throughput sequencing. Per the original workflow: To quantify the absolute abundance of every unique TCRbeta CDR3 region, sequences were collapsed and filtered. T cell fraction was estimated by normalizing TCRbeta template counts to usable DNA, which was measured by amplifying reference genes present in all nucleated cells. Repertoire TCRs were annotated as SARS-CoV-2-specific by exact matching of V gene, CDR3 amino acid sequence and J gene to a known reactive TCR set. The reference SARS-CoV-2 TCR set came from MIRA and was filtered for enrichment in COVID-19-positive ImmuneCODE repertoires, removing public or cross-reactive TCRs. Using the MIRA antigens, annotated TCRs were further analysed by specific ORF or by position within an ORF. Depth was the summed frequency of annotated unique rearrangements, while breadth was defined as annotated unique rearrangements over total unique productive rearrangements. TCR breadth was compared between groups using two-sided Wilcoxon rank-sum tests. Entries here come from immuneACCESS through TCRdb and include only in-frame sequences with V and J called. Some clones fail to appear in such tables; in the studies checked, an unresolved V gene covers under half of the shortfall, and the cause of the remainder is unknown. V and J calls and clone size come straight from that table; D and trimming were deduced from the DNA. The sample table holds 320,000 or so clones, of which almost 90% were seen once. The top ten clonotypes cover approximately 5.8% of the sample.

The data belong to a study of Ad26.COV2.S vaccination and SARS-CoV-2 variants (dated by TCRdb to about 2021). At the level of the whole study: Vaccine-arm donors came from COV1001, a multicentre, randomized, double-blind, placebo-controlled phase I-IIa trial of Ad26.COV2.S in healthy adults. Investigators did not know the trial group allocation while performing experiments and assessing outcomes. The TCR-sequenced set comprised around 30 samples: some 20 Ad26.COV2.S vaccine recipients, 5 placebo recipients and 8 SARS-CoV-2 convalescent individuals. Trial participants were randomized into five groups of five, in which low-dose or high-dose Ad26.COV2.S was given once or twice, or placebo was given on both occasions. TCRbeta repertoire sequencing was used to assess the specificity and breadth of SARS-CoV-2-reactive T cell receptors after Ad26.COV2.S vaccination. Ad26.COV2.S was administered intramuscularly at a dose of 5x10^10 or 1x10^11 viral particles, either as one shot or as two shots given 56 days apart. General study outcomes and caveats: The authors noted that the TCR breadth and depth analyses may have underestimated total T cell responses. Comparable non-spike TCR breadth was observed between vaccine and placebo recipients, consistent with only spike being contained in the vaccine. The study was not powered to compare responses between vaccine doses or regimens. Higher spike-specific TCR breadth was observed in Ad26.COV2.S recipients than in placebo recipients (P = 0.0014). After vaccination, spike-specific CD8+ and CD4+ T cell responses were reported to show substantial breadth.

The clonotype was recovered from a person between 18 and 60 years old who received the Ad26.COV2.S COVID-19 vaccine or a placebo. The source material was peripheral blood, sampled in a trial of Ad26.COV2.S vaccine versus placebo.

CDR3 reads: CASSRYQETQYF. The bases are TGTGCCAGCTCACGGTACCAAGAGACCCAGTACTTC. The sequence joins TRBV18 to TRBJ2-5; the D gene is not confidently resolved. Its CDR3 holds 12 amino acids, cysteine through phenylalanine. This entry keeps only the CDR3 DNA: 36 bases, framed from base 1. A distance of 3 bases separates the germline ends of V and J, which lose 4 bases and 0 bases respectively. Looking up the germline V gene yields CDR1 KGHSH and CDR2 LQKENI.